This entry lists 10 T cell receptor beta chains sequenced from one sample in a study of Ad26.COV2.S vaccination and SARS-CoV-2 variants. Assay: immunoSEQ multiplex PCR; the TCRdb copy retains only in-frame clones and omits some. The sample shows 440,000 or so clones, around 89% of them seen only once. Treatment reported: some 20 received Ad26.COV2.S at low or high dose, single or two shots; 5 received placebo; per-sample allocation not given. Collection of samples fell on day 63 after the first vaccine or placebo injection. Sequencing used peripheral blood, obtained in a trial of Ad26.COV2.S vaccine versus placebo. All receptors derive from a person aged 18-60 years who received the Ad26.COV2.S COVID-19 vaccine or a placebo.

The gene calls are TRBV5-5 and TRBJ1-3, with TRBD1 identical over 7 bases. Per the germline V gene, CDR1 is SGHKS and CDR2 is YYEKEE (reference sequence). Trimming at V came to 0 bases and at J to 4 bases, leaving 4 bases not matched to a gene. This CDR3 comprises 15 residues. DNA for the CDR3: TGTGCCAGCAGCTTGGGTCAGGGGGTCGGAAACACCATATATTTT. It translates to CASSLGQGVGNTIYF.

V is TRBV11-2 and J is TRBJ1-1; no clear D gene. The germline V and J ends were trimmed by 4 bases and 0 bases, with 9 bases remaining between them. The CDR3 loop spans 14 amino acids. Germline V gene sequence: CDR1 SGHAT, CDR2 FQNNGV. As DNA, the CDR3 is TGTGCCAGCAGCTCAGGCAGTCTGAACACTGAAGCTTTCTTT. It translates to CASSSGSLNTEAFF.

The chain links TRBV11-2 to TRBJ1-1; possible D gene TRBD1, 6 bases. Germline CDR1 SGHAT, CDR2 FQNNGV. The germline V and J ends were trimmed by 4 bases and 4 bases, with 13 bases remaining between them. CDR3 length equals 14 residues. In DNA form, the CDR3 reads TGTGCCAGCAGCTGGACAGTAGGAAGCACTGAAGCTTTCTTT. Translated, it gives CASSWTVGSTEAFF.

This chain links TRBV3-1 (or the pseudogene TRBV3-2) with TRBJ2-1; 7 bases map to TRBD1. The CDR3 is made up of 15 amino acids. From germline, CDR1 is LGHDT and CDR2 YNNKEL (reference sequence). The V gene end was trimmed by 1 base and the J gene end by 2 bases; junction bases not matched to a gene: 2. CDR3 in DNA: TGTGCCAGCAGCCAAGGGGACAGAGCCTACAATGAGCAGTTCTTC. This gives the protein CASSQGDRAYNEQFF.

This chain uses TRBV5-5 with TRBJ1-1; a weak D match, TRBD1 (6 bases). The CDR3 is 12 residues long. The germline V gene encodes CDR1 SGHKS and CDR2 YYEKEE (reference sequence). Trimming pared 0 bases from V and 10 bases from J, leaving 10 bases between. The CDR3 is CASSLAGGRAFF. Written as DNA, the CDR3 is TGTGCCAGCAGCTTGGCTGGGGGCAGAGCTTTCTTT.

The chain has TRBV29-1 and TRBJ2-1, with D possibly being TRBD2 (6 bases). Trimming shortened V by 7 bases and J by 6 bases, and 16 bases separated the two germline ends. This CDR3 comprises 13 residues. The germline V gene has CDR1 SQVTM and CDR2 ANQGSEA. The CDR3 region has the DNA TGCAGCGGGCAGGGTGGGGGAGGCAATGAGCAGTTCTTC. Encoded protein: CSGQGGGGNEQFF.

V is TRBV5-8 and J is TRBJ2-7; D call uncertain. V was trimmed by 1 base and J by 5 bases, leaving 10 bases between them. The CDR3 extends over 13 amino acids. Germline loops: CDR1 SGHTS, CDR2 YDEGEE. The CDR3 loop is CASSLRPGDEQYF. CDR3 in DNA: TGTGCCAGCAGCTTGCGACCTGGGGACGAGCAGTACTTC.

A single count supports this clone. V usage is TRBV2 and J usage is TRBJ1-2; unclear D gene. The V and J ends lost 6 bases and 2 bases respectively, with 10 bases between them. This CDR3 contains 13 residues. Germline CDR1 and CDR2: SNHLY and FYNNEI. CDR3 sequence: CASSLEQNYGYTF. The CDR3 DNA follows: TGTGCCAGCAGCCTAGAACAGAACTATGGCTACACCTTC.

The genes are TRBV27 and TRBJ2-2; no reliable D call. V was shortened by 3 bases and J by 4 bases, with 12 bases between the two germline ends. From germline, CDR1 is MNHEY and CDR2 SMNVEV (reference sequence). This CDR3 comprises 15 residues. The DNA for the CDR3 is TGTGCCAGCAGTTTGTCGCCGGCGATCACCGGGGAGCTGTTTTTT. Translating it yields CASSLSPAITGELFF.

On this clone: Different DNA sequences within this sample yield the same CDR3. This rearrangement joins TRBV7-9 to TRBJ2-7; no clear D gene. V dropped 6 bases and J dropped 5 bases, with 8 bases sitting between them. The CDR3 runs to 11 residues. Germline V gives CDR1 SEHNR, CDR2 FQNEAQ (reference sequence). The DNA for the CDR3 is TGTGCCAGCAGTTCCGGGCACGAGCAGTACTTC. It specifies CASSSGHEQYF.